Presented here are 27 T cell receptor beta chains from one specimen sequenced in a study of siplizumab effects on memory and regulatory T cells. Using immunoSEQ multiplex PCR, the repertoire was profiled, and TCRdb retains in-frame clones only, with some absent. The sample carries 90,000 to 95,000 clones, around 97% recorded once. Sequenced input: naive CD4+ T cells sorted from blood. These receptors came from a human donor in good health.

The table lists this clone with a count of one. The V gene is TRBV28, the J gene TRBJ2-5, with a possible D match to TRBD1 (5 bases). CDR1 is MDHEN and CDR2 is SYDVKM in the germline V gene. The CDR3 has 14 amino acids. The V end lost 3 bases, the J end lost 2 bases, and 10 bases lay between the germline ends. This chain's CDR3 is CASSLGLGQETQYF. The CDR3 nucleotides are TGTGCCAGCAGTTTGGGGCTGGGGCAAGAGACCCAGTACTTC. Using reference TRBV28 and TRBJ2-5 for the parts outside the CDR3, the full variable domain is DVKVTQSSRYLVKRTGEKVFLECVQDMDHENMFWYRQDPGLGLRLIYFSYDVKMKEKGDIPEGYSVSREKKERFSLILESASTNQTSMYLCASSLGLGQETQYFGPGTRLLVL.

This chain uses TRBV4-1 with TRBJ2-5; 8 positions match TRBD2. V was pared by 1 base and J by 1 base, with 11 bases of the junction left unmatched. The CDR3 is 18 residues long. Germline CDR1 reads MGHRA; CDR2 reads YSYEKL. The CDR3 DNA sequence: TGCGCCAGCAGCCAAGGGGAGGTACTAGCGGTGCCCCAAGAGACCCAGTACTTC. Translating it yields CASSQGEVLAVPQETQYF.

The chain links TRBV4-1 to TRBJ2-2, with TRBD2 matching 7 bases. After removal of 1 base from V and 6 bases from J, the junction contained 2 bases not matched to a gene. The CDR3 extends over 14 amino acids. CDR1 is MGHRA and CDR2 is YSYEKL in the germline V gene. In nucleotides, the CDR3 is TGCGCCAGCAGCCAAGGAGCGGGGCCCGGGGAGCTGTTTTTT. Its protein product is CASSQGAGPGELFF.

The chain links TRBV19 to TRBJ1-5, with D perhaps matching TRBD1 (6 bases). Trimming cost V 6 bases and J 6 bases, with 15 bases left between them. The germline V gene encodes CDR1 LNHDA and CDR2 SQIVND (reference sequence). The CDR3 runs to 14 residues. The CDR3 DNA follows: TGTGCCAGTAGCCAGACAGGTATTACTCAGCCCCAGCATTTT. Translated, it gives CASSQTGITQPQHF.

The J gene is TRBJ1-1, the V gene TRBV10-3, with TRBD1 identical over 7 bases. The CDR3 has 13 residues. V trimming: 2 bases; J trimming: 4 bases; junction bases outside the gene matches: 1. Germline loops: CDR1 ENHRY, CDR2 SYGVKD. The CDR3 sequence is CAISERQGTEAFF. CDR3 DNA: TGTGCCATCAGTGAGCGACAGGGCACTGAAGCTTTCTTT.

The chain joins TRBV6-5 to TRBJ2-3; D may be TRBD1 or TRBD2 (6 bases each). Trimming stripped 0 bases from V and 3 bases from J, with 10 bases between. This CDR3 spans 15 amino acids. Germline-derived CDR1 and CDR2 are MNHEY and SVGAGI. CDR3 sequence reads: CASSYSGGRTDTQYF. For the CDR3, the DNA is TGTGCCAGCAGTTACTCAGGGGGGCGGACAGATACGCAGTATTTT.

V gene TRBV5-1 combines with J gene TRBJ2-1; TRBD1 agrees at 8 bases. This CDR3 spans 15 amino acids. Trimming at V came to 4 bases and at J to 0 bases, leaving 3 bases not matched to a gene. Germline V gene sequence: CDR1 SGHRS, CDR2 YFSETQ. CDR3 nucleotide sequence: TGCGCCAGCAGCAAGGACAGGGTCTCCTACAATGAGCAGTTCTTC. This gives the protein CASSKDRVSYNEQFF.

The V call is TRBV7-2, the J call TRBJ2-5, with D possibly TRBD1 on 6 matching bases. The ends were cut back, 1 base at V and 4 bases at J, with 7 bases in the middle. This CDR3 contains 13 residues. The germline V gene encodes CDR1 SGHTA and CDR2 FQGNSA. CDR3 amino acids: CASSLGGPETQYF. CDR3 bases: TGTGCCAGCAGCTTAGGGGGGCCAGAGACCCAGTACTTC.

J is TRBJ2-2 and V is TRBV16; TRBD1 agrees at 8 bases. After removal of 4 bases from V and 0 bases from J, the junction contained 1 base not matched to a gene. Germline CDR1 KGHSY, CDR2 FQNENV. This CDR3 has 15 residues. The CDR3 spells CASSPRGPNTGELFF. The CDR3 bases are TGTGCCAGCAGCCCCAGGGGGCCGAACACCGGGGAGCTGTTTTTT.

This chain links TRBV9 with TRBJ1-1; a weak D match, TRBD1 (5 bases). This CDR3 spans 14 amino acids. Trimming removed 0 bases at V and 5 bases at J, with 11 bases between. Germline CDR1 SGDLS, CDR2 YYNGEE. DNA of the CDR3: TGTGCCAGCAGCGTAGGGAGGGGAGGTACTGAAGCTTTCTTT. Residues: CASSVGRGGTEAFF.

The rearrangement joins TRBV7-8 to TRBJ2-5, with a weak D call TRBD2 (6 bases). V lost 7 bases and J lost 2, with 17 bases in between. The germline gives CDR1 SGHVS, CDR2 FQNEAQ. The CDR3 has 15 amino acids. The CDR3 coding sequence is TGTGCCAGCACCCGAGGGGCCGGGAGACAAGAGACCCAGTACTTC. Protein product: CASTRGAGRQETQYF.

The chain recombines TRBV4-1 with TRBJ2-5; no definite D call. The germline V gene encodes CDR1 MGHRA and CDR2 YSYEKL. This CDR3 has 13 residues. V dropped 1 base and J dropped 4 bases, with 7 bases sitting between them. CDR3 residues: CASSQVYGETQYF. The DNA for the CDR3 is TGCGCCAGCAGCCAAGTTTATGGAGAGACCCAGTACTTC.

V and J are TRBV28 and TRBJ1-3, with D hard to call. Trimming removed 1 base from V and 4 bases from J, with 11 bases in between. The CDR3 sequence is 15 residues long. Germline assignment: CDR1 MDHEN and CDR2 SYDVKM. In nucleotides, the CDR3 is TGTGCCAGCAGTTTATCTGGGCTAGGGGGAAACACCATATATTTT. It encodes CASSLSGLGGNTIYF. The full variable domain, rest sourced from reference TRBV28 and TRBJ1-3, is DVKVTQSSRYLVKRTGEKVFLECVQDMDHENMFWYRQDPGLGLRLIYFSYDVKMKEKGDIPEGYSVSREKKERFSLILESASTNQTSMYLCASSLSGLGGNTIYFGEGSWLTVV.

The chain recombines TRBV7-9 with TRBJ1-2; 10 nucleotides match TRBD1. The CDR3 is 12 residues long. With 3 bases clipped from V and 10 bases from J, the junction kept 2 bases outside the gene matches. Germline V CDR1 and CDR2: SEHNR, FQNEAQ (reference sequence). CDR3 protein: CASSFGQGDYTF. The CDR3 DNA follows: TGTGCCAGCAGCTTCGGACAGGGGGACTACACCTTC.

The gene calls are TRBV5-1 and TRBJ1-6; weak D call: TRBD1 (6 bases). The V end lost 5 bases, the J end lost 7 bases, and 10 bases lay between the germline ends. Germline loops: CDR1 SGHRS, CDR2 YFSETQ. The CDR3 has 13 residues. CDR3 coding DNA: TGCGCCAGCAGACAGGGATTGAATTCACCCCTCCACTTT. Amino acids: CASRQGLNSPLHF.

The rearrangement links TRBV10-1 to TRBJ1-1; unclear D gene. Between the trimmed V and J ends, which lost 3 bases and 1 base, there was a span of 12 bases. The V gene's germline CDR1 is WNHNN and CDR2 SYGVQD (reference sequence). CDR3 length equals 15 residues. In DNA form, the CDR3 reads TGCGCCAGCAGTGAAGACCTTTGCAGGAACACTGAAGCTTTCTTT. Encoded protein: CASSEDLCRNTEAFF.

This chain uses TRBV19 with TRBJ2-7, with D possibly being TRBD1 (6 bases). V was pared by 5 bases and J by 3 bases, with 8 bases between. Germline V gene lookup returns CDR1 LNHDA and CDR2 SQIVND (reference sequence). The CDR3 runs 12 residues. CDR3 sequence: CASSDRNYEQYF. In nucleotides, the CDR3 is TGTGCCAGTAGTGACAGGAACTACGAGCAGTACTTC.

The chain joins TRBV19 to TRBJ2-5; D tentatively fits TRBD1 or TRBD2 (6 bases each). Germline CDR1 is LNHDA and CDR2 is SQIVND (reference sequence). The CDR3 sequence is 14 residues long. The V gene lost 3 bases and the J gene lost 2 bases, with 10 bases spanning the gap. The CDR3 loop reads CASSMRRGQETQYF. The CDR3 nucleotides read TGTGCCAGTAGTATGCGGAGGGGGCAAGAGACCCAGTACTTC.

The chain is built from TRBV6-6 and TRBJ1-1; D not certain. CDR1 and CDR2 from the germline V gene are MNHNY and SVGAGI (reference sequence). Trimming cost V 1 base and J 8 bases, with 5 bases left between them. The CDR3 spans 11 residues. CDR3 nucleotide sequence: TGTGCCAGCAGTTACTTAGGAGAAGCTTTCTTT. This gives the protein CASSYLGEAFF.

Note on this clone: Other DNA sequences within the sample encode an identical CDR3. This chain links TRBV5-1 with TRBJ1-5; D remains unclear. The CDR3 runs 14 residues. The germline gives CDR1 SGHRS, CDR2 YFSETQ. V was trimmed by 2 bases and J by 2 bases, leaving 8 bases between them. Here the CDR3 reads CASSLGTGNQPQHF. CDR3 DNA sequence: TGCGCCAGCAGCTTAGGAACCGGCAATCAGCCCCAGCATTTT.

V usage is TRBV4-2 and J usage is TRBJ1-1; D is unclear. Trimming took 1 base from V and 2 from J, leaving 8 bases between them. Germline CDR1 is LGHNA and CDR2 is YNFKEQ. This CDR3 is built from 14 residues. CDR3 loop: CASSQVSANTEAFF. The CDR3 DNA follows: TGTGCCAGCAGCCAAGTATCGGCTAACACTGAAGCTTTCTTT.

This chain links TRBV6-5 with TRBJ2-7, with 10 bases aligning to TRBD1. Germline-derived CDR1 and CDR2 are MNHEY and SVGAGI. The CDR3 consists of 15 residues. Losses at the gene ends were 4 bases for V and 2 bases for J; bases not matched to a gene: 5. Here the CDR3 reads CASSFSGTGAYEQYF. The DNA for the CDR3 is TGTGCCAGCAGTTTCTCCGGGACAGGGGCCTACGAGCAGTACTTC.

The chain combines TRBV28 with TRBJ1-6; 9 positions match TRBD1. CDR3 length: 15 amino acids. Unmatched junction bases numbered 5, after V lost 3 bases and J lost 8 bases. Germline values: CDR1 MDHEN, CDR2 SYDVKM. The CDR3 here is CASSLFGDRDSPLHF. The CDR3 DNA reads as TGTGCCAGCAGTTTGTTCGGGGACAGGGATTCACCCCTCCACTTT.

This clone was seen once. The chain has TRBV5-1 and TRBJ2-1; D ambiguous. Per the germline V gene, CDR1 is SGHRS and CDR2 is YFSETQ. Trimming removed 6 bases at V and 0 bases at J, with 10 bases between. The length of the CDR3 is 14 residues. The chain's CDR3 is CASTAVPSYNEQFF. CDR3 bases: TGCGCCAGCACGGCAGTTCCCTCCTACAATGAGCAGTTCTTC.

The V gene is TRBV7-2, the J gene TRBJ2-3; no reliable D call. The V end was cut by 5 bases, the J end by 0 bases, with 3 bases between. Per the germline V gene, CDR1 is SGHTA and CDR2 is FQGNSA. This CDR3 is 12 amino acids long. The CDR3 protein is CASSRSTDTQYF. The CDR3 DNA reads TGTGCCAGCAGCCGCAGCACAGATACGCAGTATTTT.

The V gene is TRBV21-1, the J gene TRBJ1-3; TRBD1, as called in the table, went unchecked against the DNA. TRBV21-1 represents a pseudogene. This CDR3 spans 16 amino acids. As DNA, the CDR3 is TGTGCCAGCAGACCCCTGGACAGGGTGTACGGAAACACCATATATTTT. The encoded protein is CASRPLDRVYGNTIYF.

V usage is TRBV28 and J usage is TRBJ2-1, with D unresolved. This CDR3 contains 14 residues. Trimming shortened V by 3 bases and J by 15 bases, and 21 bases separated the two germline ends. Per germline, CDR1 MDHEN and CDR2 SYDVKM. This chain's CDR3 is CASSFLLGRSGRFF. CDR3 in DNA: TGTGCCAGCAGTTTTTTACTGGGCCGGAGTGGTCGGTTCTTC.